Listed below are T cell receptor beta chains from one sample, sequenced in a study of blood T cell repertoires in COVID-19. Using immunoSEQ multiplex PCR, the repertoire was profiled, and TCRdb retains in-frame clones only, with some absent. The table records roughly 190,000 clones, 82% of them present only once. Sequencing used peripheral blood. All receptors derive from a woman aged 55-70 years with COVID-19, enrolled during active disease. Both conserved end residues are part of each CDR3. D genes are given only for firm matches. The size field is filled for only some rows; it gives once, few, many or a size class.

d_call,v_call,clone_size,j_call,cdr3_nt,cdr3_aa
TRBD1,TRBV29-1,NA,TRBJ2-1,TGCAGCGTTGCTACCGGGACAGGAGGCTACAATGAGCAGTTCTTC,CSVATGTGGYNEQFF
NA,TRBV20-1,NA,TRBJ1-1,TGCAGTGCGGGGGGGTCCCACGGAGCTTTCTTT,CSAGGSHGAFF
NA,TRBV6-6,NA,TRBJ2-5,TGTGCCAGCAGTCCGACTAGGATAGAGACCCAGTACTTC,CASSPTRIETQYF
TRBD1,TRBV5-5,NA,TRBJ1-2,TGTGCCAGCAGCTACTGGACAGGGAGTAACTATGGCTACACCTTC,CASSYWTGSNYGYTF
NA,TRBV14,NA,TRBJ1-6,TGTGCCAGCAGCCAAGACGCCAGACCCCTCCACTTT,CASSQDARPLHF
TRBD2,TRBV11-2,NA,TRBJ2-5,TGTGCCAGCAGCTTATTAGTTAGCGGGCAAGAGACCCAGTACTTC,CASSLLVSGQETQYF
NA,TRBV14,once,TRBJ2-3,TGTGCCAGCAGCCACCCCATAGGGGGCGCCAGTTTGGTGGAGGGGAATACGCAGTATTTT,CASSHPIGGASLVEGNTQYF
NA,TRBV5-6,once,TRBJ1-4,TGTGCCAGCAGCCGGAGGGTGGGAACTAATGAAAAACTGTTTTTT,CASSRRVGTNEKLFF
NA,TRBV19,NA,TRBJ1-5,TGTGCCAGTAGTATTCGGGGGGGCGGGCAGCCCCAGCATTTT,CASSIRGGGQPQHF
TRBD2,TRBV7-9,NA,TRBJ2-1,TGTGCCAGCAGCTTAGGCGGGGGAAGCTACAATGAGCAGTTCTTC,CASSLGGGSYNEQFF
TRBD1,TRBV30,NA,TRBJ1-2,TGTGCCTGGAGTGTACTCCAGGGGGCTGGGGGCTACACCTTC,CAWSVLQGAGGYTF
TRBD2,TRBV7-3,NA,TRBJ2-1,TGTGCCAGCAGCGAGGGACTAGTAGGCCATGAGCAGTTCTTC,CASSEGLVGHEQFF